This TCR beta chain was recovered during a study of cytomegalovirus exposure and HLA in healthy donors. Study-wide context: Within the Caucasian-associated ancestry cluster were roughly 82% of the roughly 400 genotyped donors.

PCR was performed using 60 Vbeta and 13 Jbeta primers. TCRdb keeps only in-frame clones here, not all; method: immunoSEQ multiplex PCR. The profile shows more than 140,000 clones, 75% of them singletons. In regard to this clone: Its antigen is unknown.

Regarding the study as a whole: Prediction of most subjects' HLA-A and HLA-B alleles by TCR beta sequences was reportedly accurate. Diagnosis of cytomegalovirus status made by the classifier reportedly showed high specificity and sensitivity.

Looked up from germline, CDR1 is ENHRY and CDR2 is SYGVKD. V lost 0 bases to trimming and J lost 8 bases, with 10 bases between them. This CDR3 is built from 13 residues. Although they were nominally healthy when sampled, donors likely had unrecorded immune exposures. The specimen was PBMCs. This sequence joins TRBV10-3 and TRBJ1-2; no clear D. This TCR was sampled from a man between 35 and 55 years old in good health and CMV-seronegative. The CDR3 loop is CAISESRSLGYTF. CDR3 DNA sequence: TGTGCCATCAGTGAGTCGAGGTCTCTGGGCTACACCTTC.